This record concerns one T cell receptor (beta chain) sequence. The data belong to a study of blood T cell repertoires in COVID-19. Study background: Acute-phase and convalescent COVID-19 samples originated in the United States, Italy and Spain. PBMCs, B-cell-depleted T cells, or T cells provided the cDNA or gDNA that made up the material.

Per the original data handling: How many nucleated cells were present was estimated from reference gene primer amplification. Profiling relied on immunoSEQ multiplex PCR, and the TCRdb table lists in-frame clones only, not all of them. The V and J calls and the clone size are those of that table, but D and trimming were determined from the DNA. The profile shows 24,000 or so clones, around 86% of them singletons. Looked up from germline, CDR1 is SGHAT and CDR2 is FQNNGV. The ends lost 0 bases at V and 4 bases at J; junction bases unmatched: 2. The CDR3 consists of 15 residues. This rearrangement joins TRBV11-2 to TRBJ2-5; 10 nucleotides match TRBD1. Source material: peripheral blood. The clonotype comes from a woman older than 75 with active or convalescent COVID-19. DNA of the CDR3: TGTGCCAGCAGCTTAGACGGACAGGGGGGAGAGACCCAGTACTTC. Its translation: CASSLDGQGGETQYF.